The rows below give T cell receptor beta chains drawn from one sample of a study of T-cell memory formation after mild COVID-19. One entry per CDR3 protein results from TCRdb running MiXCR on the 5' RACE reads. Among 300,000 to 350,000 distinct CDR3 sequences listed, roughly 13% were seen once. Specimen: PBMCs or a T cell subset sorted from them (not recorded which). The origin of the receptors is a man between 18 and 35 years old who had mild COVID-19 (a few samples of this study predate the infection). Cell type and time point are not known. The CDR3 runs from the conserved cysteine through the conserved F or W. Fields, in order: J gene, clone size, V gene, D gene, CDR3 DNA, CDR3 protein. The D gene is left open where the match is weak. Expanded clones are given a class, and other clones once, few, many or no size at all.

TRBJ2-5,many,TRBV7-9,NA,TGTGCCAGCAGCTTAGGCTTCGCGGGGGAGACCCAGTACTTC,CASSLGFAGETQYF
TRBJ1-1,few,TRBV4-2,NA,TGTGCCAGCAGCCTCAAAAGGGGCGGGGGGGAAGCTTTCTTT,CASSLKRGGGEAFF
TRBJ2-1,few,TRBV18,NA,TGTGCCAGCTCACTCGCCGGAGTTGAGCAGTTCTTC,CASSLAGVEQFF
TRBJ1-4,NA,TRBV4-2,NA,TGTGCCAGCAGCCGAAATGAAAAACTGTTTTTT,CASSRNEKLFF
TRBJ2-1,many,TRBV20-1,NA,TGCAGTGCGAAGCGGGTGGACTCCTACAATGAGCAGTTCTTC,CSAKRVDSYNEQFF
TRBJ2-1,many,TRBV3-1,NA,TGTGCCAGCAGCCAAGATTCCCCAGTCTACAATGAGCAGTTCTTC,CASSQDSPVYNEQFF
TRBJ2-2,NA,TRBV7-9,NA,TGTGCCAGCAGGACAGGCGTGAACACCGGGGAGCTGTTTTTT,CASRTGVNTGELFF
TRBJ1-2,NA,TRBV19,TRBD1,TGTGCCAGTAGTCTCAATCAAGGGACAGCCTATGGCTACACCTTC,CASSLNQGTAYGYTF
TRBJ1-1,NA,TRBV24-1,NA,TGTGCCACCAGTGACTCGGGACGAGGGGGGTCCACTGAAGCTTTCTTT,CATSDSGRGGSTEAFF
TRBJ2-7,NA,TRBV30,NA,TGTGCCTGGAGTGGCAGACAGCAGCAGTACTTC,CAWSGRQQQYF
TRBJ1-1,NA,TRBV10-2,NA,TGCGCCAGCAGTGAATCGACAGATTCGAGAGCTTTCTTT,CASSESTDSRAFF
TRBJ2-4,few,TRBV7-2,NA,TGTGCCAGCAGCCCCCGGGGCCCGGAGGTTCAGTACTTC,CASSPRGPEVQYF
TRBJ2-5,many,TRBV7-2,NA,TGTGCCAGCAGCTACCGGTACGACCAAGAGACCCAGTACTTC,CASSYRYDQETQYF
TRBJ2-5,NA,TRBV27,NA,TGTGCCAGCAGCGCTCCAGGGTGGGAGACCCAGTACTTC,CASSAPGWETQYF
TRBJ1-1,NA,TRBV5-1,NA,TGCGCCAGCAGCTTGGTACGGGTTACAAACACTGAAGCTTTCTTT,CASSLVRVTNTEAFF
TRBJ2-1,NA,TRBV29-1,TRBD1,TGCAGCGCCGCCGGGACAGGGCATGAGCAGTTCTTC,CSAAGTGHEQFF
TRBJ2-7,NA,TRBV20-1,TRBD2,TGCAGTGCTAGAGACGGGACTCCGGGGGGGGAGCAGTACTTC,CSARDGTPGGEQYF
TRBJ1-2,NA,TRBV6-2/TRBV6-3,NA,TGTGCCAGCACCGTCCCAGCTAACTATGGCTACACCTTC,CASTVPANYGYTF
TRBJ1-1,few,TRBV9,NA,TGTGCCAGCAGCGTAGTGGCGAACACTGAAGCTTTCTTT,CASSVVANTEAFF
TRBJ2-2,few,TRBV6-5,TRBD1,TGTGCCAGCAGGCGGGGACAGGGTACCGGGGAGCTGTTTTTT,CASRRGQGTGELFF
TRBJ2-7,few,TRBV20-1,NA,TGCAGTGCCCATGCGCCTAACTACGAGCAGTACTTC,CSAHAPNYEQYF
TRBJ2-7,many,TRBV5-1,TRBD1,TGCGCCAGCAGCTTGGGACAGGGGGCCCCCTACGAGCAGTACTTC,CASSLGQGAPYEQYF
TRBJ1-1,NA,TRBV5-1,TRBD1,TGCGCCAGCAGCCCGGACAGGACGAACACTGAAGATTTCTTT,CASSPDRTNTEDFF
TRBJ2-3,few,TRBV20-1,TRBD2,TGCAGTGCTTTCCGGGGGGGGGGCACAGATACGCAGTATTTT,CSAFRGGGTDTQYF
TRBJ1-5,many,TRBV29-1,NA,TGCAGCGCCCAGGACCCTAATCAGCCCCAGCATTTT,CSAQDPNQPQHF
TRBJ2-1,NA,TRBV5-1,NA,TGCGCCAGCAGCTTGGTACCCGAGGGGAGTATCTACAATGAGCAGTTCTTC,CASSLVPEGSIYNEQFF
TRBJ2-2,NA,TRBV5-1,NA,TGCGCCGTAGGGCGTGGGGGAAACACCGGGGAGCTGTTTTTT,CAVGRGGNTGELFF
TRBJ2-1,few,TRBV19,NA,TGTGCCAGTAGAGGTAGGGCCCACAATGAGCAGTTCTTC,CASRGRAHNEQFF
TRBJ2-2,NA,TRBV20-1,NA,TGCAGTGCTAGTAATTACGAGGACACCGGGGAGCTGTTTTTT,CSASNYEDTGELFF
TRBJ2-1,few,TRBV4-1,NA,TGCGCCAGCAGACAAGGGGTTGGTCAGGGGAATGAGCAGTTCTTC,CASRQGVGQGNEQFF
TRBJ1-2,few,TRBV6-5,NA,TGTGCCAGCAGTTACTCGGGGACGAACCACCGAGGGTATGGCTACACCTTC,CASSYSGTNHRGYGYTF
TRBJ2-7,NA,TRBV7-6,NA,TGTGCCAGCAGTTCTTGGGGAAACGAGCAGTACTTC,CASSSWGNEQYF
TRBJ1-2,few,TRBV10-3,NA,TGTGCCATCACCGAAACTCCCGGACGGTCTGGGAACTATGGCTACACCTTC,CAITETPGRSGNYGYTF
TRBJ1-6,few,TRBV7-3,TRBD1,TGTGCCAGCAGCACCGGACAGGGGCAATCACCCCTCCACTTT,CASSTGQGQSPLHF
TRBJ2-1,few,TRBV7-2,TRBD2,TGTGCCAGCAGGGAGACTAGCGGGGGCCTCAATGAGCAGTTCTTC,CASRETSGGLNEQFF
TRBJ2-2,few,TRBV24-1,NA,TGTGCCACCAGTGATTTTCTTGTCGGCAGTGTTACCGGGGAGCTGTTTTTT,CATSDFLVGSVTGELFF
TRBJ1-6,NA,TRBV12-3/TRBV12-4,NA,TGTGCCAGCAGCCCAAACCCCGGTGTCACCCGGTATGATCCCCTCCACTTT,CASSPNPGVTRYDPLHF